This T cell receptor (beta chain) was captured by sequencing in a study of metastatic and nonmetastatic thyroid tumors. Study results and caveats: Significantly greater TCR beta diversity was reportedly found in malignant thyroid tumors than in benign nodules (in blood and tumor).

This clone was counted ten times or more. The antigen remains undetermined. V was clipped by 5 bases and J by 5 bases; unmatched bases: 11. Germline CDR1 reads LGHDT; CDR2 reads YNNKEL (reference sequence). This CDR3 has 15 amino acids. Until they underwent thyroid surgery, no patient had received any treatment. Authors' data handling: Between-group CDR3 differences, defined by clinicopathological status, yielded a distant-metastasis classifier for papillary thyroid cancer. TCRdb used MiXCR to call clones anew from the PCR reads. In this record, the V and J calls reflect TCRdb's handling and not the investigators' own analysis. The sample holds about 6,400 clones, approximately 28% seen once.

The rearrangement links TRBV3-1 to TRBJ2-5; TRBD1 matches at 7 bases. The sequence came from a female donor with papillary thyroid cancer or a benign thyroid nodule (not recorded which). Some clones in this sample may be carry-over from other donors' samples. The sample consisted of adjacent normal tissue. This chain's CDR3 is CASSGSVQGMETQYF. Here the CDR3 DNA reads TGTGCCAGCAGCGGATCGGTACAGGGGATGGAGACCCAGTACTTC.